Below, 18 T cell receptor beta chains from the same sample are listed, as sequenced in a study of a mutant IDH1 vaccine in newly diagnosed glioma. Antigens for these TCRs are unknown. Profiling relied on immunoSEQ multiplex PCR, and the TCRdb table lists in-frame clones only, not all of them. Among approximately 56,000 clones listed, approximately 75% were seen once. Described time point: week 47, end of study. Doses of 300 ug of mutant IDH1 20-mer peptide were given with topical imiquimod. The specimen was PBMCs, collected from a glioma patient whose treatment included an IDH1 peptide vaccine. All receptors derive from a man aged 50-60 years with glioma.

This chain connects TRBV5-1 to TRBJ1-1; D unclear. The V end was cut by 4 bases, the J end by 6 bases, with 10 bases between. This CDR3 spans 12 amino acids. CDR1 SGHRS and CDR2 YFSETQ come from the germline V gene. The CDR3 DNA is TGCGCCAGCAGCCCGCTCGGGCCTGAAGCTTTCTTT. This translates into CASSPLGPEAFF.

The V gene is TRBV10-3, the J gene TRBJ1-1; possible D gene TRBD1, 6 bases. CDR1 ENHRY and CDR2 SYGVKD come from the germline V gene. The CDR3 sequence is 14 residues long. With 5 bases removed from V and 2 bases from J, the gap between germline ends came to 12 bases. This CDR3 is CAISIQGPNTEAFF. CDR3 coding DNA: TGTGCCATCAGTATACAGGGTCCCAACACTGAAGCTTTCTTT.

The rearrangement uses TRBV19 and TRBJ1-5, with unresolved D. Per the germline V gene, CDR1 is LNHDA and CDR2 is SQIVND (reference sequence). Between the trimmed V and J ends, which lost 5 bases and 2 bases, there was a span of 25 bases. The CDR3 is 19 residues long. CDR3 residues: CASSPPRSDALMGNQPQHF. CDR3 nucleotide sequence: TGTGCCAGTAGTCCCCCTCGATCGGACGCACTAATGGGCAATCAGCCCCAGCATTTT.

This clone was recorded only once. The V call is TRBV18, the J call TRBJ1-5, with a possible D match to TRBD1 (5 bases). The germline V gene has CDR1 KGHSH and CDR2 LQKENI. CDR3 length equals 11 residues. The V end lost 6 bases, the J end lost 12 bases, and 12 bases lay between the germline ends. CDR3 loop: CASSEGSLQHF. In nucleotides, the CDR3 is TGTGCCAGCTCGGAGGGGTCCCTCCAGCATTTT.

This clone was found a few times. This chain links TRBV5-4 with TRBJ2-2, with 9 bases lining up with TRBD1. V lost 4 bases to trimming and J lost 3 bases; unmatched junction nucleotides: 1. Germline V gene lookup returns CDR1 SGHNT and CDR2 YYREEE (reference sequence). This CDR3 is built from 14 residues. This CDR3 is CASSGTGHTGELFF. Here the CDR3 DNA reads TGTGCCAGCAGCGGGACAGGGCACACCGGGGAGCTGTTTTTT.

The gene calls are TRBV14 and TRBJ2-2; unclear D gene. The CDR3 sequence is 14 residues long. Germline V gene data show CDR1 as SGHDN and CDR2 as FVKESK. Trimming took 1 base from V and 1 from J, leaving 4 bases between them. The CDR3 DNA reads TGTGCCAGCAGCCAAGTACTGAACACCGGGGAGCTGTTTTTT. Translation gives CASSQVLNTGELFF.

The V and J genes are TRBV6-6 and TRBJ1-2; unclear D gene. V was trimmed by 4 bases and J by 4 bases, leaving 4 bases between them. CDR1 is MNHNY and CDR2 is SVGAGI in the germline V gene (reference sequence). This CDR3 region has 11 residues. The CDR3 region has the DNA TGTGCCAGCAGTTGGACCTATGGCTACACCTTC. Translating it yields CASSWTYGYTF.

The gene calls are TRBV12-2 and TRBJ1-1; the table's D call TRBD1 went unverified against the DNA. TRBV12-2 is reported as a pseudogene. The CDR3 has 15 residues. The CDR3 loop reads CASRLESRYPTEAFF. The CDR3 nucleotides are TGTGCAAGTCGCTTAGAGTCCAGGTACCCAACTGAAGCTTTCTTT.

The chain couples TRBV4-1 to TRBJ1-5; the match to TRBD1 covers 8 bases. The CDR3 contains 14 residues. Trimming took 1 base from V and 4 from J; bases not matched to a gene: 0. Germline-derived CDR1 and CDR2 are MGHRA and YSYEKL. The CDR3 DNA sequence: TGCGCCAGCAGCCAAGGACAGGGGAATCAGCCCCAGCATTTT. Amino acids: CASSQGQGNQPQHF.

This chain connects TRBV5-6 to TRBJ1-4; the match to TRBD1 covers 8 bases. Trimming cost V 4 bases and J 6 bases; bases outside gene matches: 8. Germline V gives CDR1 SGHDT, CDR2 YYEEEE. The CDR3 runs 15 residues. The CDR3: CASSEGAGGHEKLFF. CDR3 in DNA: TGTGCCAGCAGCGAGGGGGCAGGGGGCCATGAAAAACTGTTTTTT. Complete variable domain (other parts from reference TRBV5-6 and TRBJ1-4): DAGVTQSPTHLIKTRGQQVTLRCSPKSGHDTVSWYQQALGQGPQFIFQYYEEEERQRGNFPDRFSGHQFPNYSSELNVNALLLGDSALYLCASSEGAGGHEKLFFGSGTQLSVL.

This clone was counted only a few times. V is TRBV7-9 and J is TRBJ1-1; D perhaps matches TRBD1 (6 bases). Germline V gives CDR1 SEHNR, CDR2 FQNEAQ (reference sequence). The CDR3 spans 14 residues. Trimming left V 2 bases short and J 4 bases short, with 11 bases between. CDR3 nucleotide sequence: TGTGCCAGCAGCTTATCAGGGGCTGGCACTGAAGCTTTCTTT. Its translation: CASSLSGAGTEAFF.

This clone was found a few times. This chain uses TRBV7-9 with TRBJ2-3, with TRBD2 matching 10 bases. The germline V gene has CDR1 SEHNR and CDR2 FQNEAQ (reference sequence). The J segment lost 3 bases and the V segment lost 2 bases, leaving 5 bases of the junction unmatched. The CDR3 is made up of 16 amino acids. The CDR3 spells CASSLSAGGQTDTQYF. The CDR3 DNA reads TGTGCCAGCAGCTTATCAGCGGGGGGGCAGACAGATACGCAGTATTTT.

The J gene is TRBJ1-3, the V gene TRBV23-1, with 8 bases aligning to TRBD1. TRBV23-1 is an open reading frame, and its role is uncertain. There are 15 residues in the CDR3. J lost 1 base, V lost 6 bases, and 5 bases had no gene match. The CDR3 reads CASRYGQGSGNTIYF. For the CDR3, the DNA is TGCGCCAGCAGATACGGACAGGGATCTGGAAACACCATATATTTT.

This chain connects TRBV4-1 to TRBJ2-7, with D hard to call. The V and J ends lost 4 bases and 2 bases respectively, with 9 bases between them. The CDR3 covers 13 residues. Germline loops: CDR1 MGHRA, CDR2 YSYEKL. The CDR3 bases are TGCGCCAGCAGCCTGTCCCTCGCCTACGAGCAGTACTTC. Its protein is CASSLSLAYEQYF.

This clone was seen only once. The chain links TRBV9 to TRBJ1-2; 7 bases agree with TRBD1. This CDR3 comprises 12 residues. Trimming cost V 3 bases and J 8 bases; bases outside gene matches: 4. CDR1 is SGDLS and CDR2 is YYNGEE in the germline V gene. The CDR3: CASSAGDSGYTF. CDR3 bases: TGTGCCAGCAGCGCGGGGGACAGCGGCTACACCTTC.

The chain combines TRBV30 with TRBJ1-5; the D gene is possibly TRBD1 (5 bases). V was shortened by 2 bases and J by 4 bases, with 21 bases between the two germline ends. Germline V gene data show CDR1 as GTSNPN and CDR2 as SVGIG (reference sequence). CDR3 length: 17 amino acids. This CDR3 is CAWSPVILTARNQPQHF. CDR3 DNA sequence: TGTGCCTGGAGTCCCGTCATCCTGACAGCGAGAAATCAGCCCCAGCATTTT. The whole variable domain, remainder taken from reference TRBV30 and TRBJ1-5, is SQTIHQWPATLVQPVGSPLSLECTVEGTSNPNLYWYRQAAGRGLQLLFYSVGIGQISSEVPQNLSASRPQDRQFILSSKKLLLSDSGFYLCAWSPVILTARNQPQHFGDGTRLSIL.

The CDR3 region has the DNA TGTGCCAGCCACTTCGGCGGGGGGGCCCTCGGCGAGCAGTACTTC. Amino acid sequence: CASHFGGGALGEQYF. The J gene is TRBJ2-7, the V gene TRBV2; 9 nucleotides agree with TRBD2. Germline-derived CDR1 and CDR2 are SNHLY and FYNNEI. The trim removed 8 bases at V and 6 bases at J, leaving 14 bases unmatched. This CDR3 spans 15 amino acids.

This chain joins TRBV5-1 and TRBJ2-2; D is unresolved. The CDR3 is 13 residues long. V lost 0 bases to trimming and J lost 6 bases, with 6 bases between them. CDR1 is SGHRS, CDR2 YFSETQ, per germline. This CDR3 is CASSLEGSGELFF. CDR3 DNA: TGCGCCAGCAGCTTGGAGGGTTCCGGGGAGCTGTTTTTT.